These 5 T cell receptor beta chains originate from one sample sequenced in a study of T cells after yellow fever vaccination. TCRdb re-called the 5' RACE reads with MiXCR, one entry per CDR3 protein. The sample includes a few hundred thousand distinct CDR3 sequences, under 5% of them seen just once. The starting material was PBMCs, obtained 5 days after the yellow fever booster vaccination. Every receptor here comes from a man aged 18 to 30 who received the YFV17D yellow fever vaccine.

This chain uses TRBV20-1 with TRBJ2-3, with unresolved D. V lost 0 bases and J lost 1, with 8 bases in between. The CDR3 loop spans 14 amino acids. Germline V gene data show CDR1 as DFQATT and CDR2 as SNEGSKA (reference sequence). Written as DNA, the CDR3 is TGCAGTGCTAGAGATCGTGCGGGCACAGATACGCAGTATTTT. It encodes CSARDRAGTDTQYF.

There are a few counts of this clonotype. J is TRBJ2-7 and V is TRBV7-9, with TRBD1 identical over 7 bases. Germline V gene sequence: CDR1 SEHNR, CDR2 FQNEAQ (reference sequence). The CDR3 contains 15 residues. Germline trimming cut 5 bases from V and 0 bases from J; bases unmatched to any gene: 7. The CDR3 sequence is CASSRVGDSSYEQYF. The DNA for the CDR3 is TGTGCCAGCAGCCGCGTGGGGGACAGCTCCTACGAGCAGTACTTC.

The V gene is TRBV3-2, the J gene TRBJ2-7; TRBD1 was called by the table and not checked on the DNA. TRBV3-2 counts as a pseudogene. The CDR3 consists of 16 residues. The CDR3 loop is CASSPALGQVPYEQYF. In DNA, the CDR3 is TGTGCCAGCAGCCCCGCTTTGGGGCAGGTCCCCTACGAGCAGTACTTC.

This clonotype has more than one count but fewer than ten. The chain recombines TRBV20-1 with TRBJ1-6; TRBD1 might be the D (6 bases). V shed 3 bases and J shed 9 bases, with 12 bases lying between them. The CDR3 loop spans 13 amino acids. The germline V gene encodes CDR1 DFQATT and CDR2 SNEGSKA (reference sequence). The CDR3 DNA reads as TGCAGTGCTAGTTTTACAGGGAGTTCACCCCTCCACTTT. Amino acids: CSASFTGSSPLHF.

This chain joins TRBV29-1 and TRBJ2-2, with D possibly called TRBD1 or TRBD2 (6 bases each). The CDR3 extends over 14 amino acids. The V gene's germline CDR1 is SQVTM and CDR2 ANQGSEA. The V gene lost 2 bases and the J gene lost 3 bases, with 10 bases spanning the gap. The CDR3 region has the DNA TGCAGCGTTGAAAGGGGGGCGGACACCGGGGAGCTGTTTTTT. Residues: CSVERGADTGELFF.